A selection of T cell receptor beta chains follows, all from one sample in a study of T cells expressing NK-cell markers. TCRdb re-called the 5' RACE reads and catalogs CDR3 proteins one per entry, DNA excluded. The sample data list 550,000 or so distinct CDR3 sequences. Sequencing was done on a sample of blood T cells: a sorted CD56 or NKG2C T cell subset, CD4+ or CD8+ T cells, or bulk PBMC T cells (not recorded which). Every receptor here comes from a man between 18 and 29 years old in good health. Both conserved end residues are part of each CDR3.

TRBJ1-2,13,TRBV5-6,CASSLGPGGGYTF
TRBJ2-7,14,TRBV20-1,CSARDGPDSYEQYF
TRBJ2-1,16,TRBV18,CASSPQVAANYNEQFF
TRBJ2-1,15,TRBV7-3,CASSPAGLASNEQFF
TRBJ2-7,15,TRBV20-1,CSAGRDRGIFHEQYF
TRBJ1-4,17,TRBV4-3,CASSQVGTGGPNEKLFF
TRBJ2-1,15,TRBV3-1,CASSQPTSGRGGQFF
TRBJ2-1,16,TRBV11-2,CASSTLAGEHYNEQFF
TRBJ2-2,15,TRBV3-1,CASLAGTGISGELFF
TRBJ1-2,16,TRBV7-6,CASSLAHRAGSDGYTF
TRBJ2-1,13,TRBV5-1,CASSGEGAYEQFF
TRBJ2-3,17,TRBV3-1,CASSHPTSGRAVDTQYF
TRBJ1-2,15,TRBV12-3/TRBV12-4,CASSKPTGGSYGYTF
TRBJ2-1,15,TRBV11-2,CASSLIVRGGNEQFF
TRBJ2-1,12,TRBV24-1,CATSDFQGEQFF
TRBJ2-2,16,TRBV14,CASSQAVFGRTGELFF
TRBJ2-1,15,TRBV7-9,CASSPAGLLYNEQFF
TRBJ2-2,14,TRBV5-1,CASSGMDGTGELFF
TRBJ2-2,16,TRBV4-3,CASSQEGGMRAGELFF
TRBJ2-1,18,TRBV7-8,CASSKPGQGRSSYNEQFF